This entry lists 32 T cell receptor beta chains sequenced from one sample in a study of beta chain features in type 1 diabetes. The authors reverse transcribed all of the isolated RNA, so sequencing captured expressed TCRB transcripts. The repertoire was sequenced with immunoSEQ multiplex PCR; TCRdb's copy has only in-frame clones and lacks some. The repertoire holds about 620,000 clones, 15% to 18% seen once, with 0.093% in the top ten. Sequenced: naive CD4+ T cells from blood. Every receptor here comes from a man between 18 and 35 years old in good health.

This clone was observed a few times. The chain has TRBV6-5 and TRBJ2-5; D remains ambiguous. The CDR3 is 14 residues long. The germline V and J ends were trimmed by 2 bases and 2 bases, with 9 bases remaining between them. Germline loops: CDR1 MNHEY, CDR2 SVGAGI. The CDR3 loop reads CASSYRQIQETQYF. In nucleotides, the CDR3 is TGTGCCAGCAGTTACCGGCAGATACAAGAGACCCAGTACTTC.

This clone was counted only a few times. The rearrangement links TRBV5-4 to TRBJ1-1, with D unclear. This CDR3 contains 13 residues. V lost 3 bases and J lost 4, with 10 bases in between. The germline V gene encodes CDR1 SGHNT and CDR2 YYREEE (reference sequence). CDR3 amino acids: CASSYGRGTEAFF. The CDR3 nucleotides are TGTGCCAGCAGCTACGGCCGAGGCACTGAAGCTTTCTTT.

In its sample, this clone was seen a few times. V gene TRBV7-2 combines with J gene TRBJ1-1; 7 nucleotides agree with TRBD1. J lost 1 base, V lost 1 base, and 9 bases had no gene match. CDR3 length equals 17 residues. Germline V gene data show CDR1 as SGHTA and CDR2 as FQGNSA. The CDR3 nucleotides read TGTGCCAGCAGCTTAGTTTACAGGGGTGGCTGGAACACTGAAGCTTTCTTT. Translating it yields CASSLVYRGGWNTEAFF.

This chain uses TRBV4-2 with TRBJ2-1; no definite D call. This CDR3 has 14 residues. V was cut by 0 bases and J by 3 bases, with 6 bases left in between. Germline V gene lookup returns CDR1 LGHNA and CDR2 YNFKEQ. The CDR3 region has the DNA TGTGCCAGCAGCCAAGAGCGACGCTACAATGAGCAGTTCTTC. Amino acids: CASSQERRYNEQFF.

This clone was found a few times. V and J are TRBV5-1 and TRBJ2-4; the D gene is possibly TRBD1 (7 bases). The CDR3 is 13 amino acids. Deletions cut 4 bases from V and 7 bases from J, with 12 bases between. The germline CDR1 and CDR2 sequences are SGHRS and YFSETQ. The CDR3 DNA is TGCGCCAGCAGCCGGGACAGCGGGAACATTCAGTACTTC. Encoded protein: CASSRDSGNIQYF.

The chain's CDR3 is CASSLGPRNTEAFF. CDR3 nucleotide sequence: TGTGCCAGCAGCTTAGGACCTAGGAACACTGAAGCTTTCTTT. The V gene is TRBV7-3, the J gene TRBJ1-1; D not resolved. V was pared by 2 bases and J by 1 base, with 8 bases between. Germline V lookup: CDR1 SGHTA, CDR2 FQGTGA. The length of the CDR3 is 14 residues.

V usage is TRBV7-9 and J usage is TRBJ2-7; 10 bases line up with TRBD1. Trimming cost V 0 bases and J 3 bases; bases outside gene matches: 2. The CDR3 spans 15 residues. Germline V gene sequence: CDR1 SEHNR, CDR2 FQNEAQ (reference sequence). CDR3 in amino acids: CASSLAGDRGYEQYF. In DNA form, the CDR3 reads TGTGCCAGCAGCTTAGCCGGGGACAGGGGCTACGAGCAGTACTTC.

The chain couples TRBV19 to TRBJ1-1; no reliable D call. The CDR3 runs to 14 residues. The germline CDR1 and CDR2 sequences are LNHDA and SQIVND (reference sequence). V lost 6 bases and J lost 0, with 11 bases in between. The CDR3 nucleotides read TGTGCCAGTAGGAACAGATTCATGAACACTGAAGCTTTCTTT. It yields the protein CASRNRFMNTEAFF.

The J gene is TRBJ1-1, the V gene TRBV9, with 8 nucleotides matching TRBD1. Germline V gene data show CDR1 as SGDLS and CDR2 as YYNGEE. The CDR3 is 16 residues long. V shed 4 bases, J shed 1 base, and the junction held 9 bases outside the gene matches. CDR3 region: CASSTSDRGWNTEAFF. Written as DNA, the CDR3 is TGTGCCAGCAGCACTTCCGACAGGGGATGGAACACTGAAGCTTTCTTT.

The chain employs TRBV27 and TRBJ1-3; 10 bases are a match to TRBD1. V lost 5 bases and J lost 3; bases outside the gene matches: 7. The germline CDR1 and CDR2 sequences are MNHEY and SMNVEV (reference sequence). The CDR3 extends over 16 amino acids. CDR3 protein: CASSPWDRGSGNTIYF. The CDR3 coding sequence is TGTGCCAGCAGTCCCTGGGACAGGGGTAGTGGAAACACCATATATTTT.

This clone was seen a handful of times. The chain links TRBV10-3 to TRBJ1-1; 7 nucleotides line up with TRBD1. The trim removed 6 bases at V and 5 bases at J, leaving 9 bases unmatched. The CDR3 extends over 14 amino acids. Germline V gene sequence: CDR1 ENHRY, CDR2 SYGVKD. This CDR3 reads CAISGTGERTEAFF. CDR3 bases: TGTGCCATCAGCGGTACAGGGGAGAGGACTGAAGCTTTCTTT.

A few counts support this clone. V gene TRBV7-3 combines with J gene TRBJ1-5; D is perhaps TRBD1 (5 bases). CDR1 and CDR2 (germline): SGHTA, FQGTGA. V lost 5 bases and J lost 3, with 14 bases in between. The CDR3 runs 15 residues. CDR3 nucleotides: TGTGCCAGCAGCCGGACACGGGACGACAATCAGCCCCAGCATTTT. It is translated as CASSRTRDDNQPQHF.

Only a few counts were recorded for this clone. The rearrangement links TRBV28 to TRBJ1-3; D unclear. Per germline, CDR1 MDHEN and CDR2 SYDVKM. The CDR3 extends over 14 amino acids. The V end lost 6 bases, the J end lost 2 bases, and 11 bases lay between the germline ends. CDR3 nucleotide sequence: TGTGCCAGCAGGTCAGGATCCGCTGGAAACACCATATATTTT. Its protein product is CASRSGSAGNTIYF. Full variable domain (rest looked up from reference TRBV28 and TRBJ1-3): DVKVTQSSRYLVKRTGEKVFLECVQDMDHENMFWYRQDPGLGLRLIYFSYDVKMKEKGDIPEGYSVSREKKERFSLILESASTNQTSMYLCASRSGSAGNTIYFGEGSWLTVV.

The rearrangement joins TRBV7-3 to TRBJ2-3; 11 bases are a match to TRBD2. V was pared by 1 base and J by 2 bases, with 2 bases of the junction left unmatched. The CDR3 has 16 amino acids. Looked up from germline, CDR1 is SGHTA and CDR2 is FQGTGA. The CDR3 protein is CASSLKGLAVTDTQYF. The CDR3 DNA follows: TGTGCCAGCAGCTTAAAGGGACTAGCGGTCACAGATACGCAGTATTTT. Variable domain in full (rest from reference TRBV7-3 and TRBJ2-3): GAGVSQTPSNKVTEKGKYVELRCDPISGHTALYWYRQSLGQGPEFLIYFQGTGAADDSGLPNDRFFAVRPEGSVSTLKIQRTERGDSAVYLCASSLKGLAVTDTQYFGPGTRLTVL.

The chain joins TRBV10-3 to TRBJ2-7; D is uncertain. CDR3 length equals 14 residues. V was trimmed by 0 bases and J by 5 bases, leaving 11 bases between them. Germline assignment: CDR1 ENHRY and CDR2 SYGVKD. The CDR3 loop is CAISESIQAHEQYF. The CDR3 DNA sequence: TGTGCCATCAGTGAGTCGATCCAGGCCCACGAGCAGTACTTC.

The chain uses TRBV28 and TRBJ1-2, with D perhaps matching TRBD1 (6 bases). Germline V lookup: CDR1 MDHEN, CDR2 SYDVKM. The V and J ends lost 4 bases and 4 bases respectively, with 10 bases between them. The CDR3 totals 13 residues. The CDR3 sequence: CASSWGGGYGYTF. CDR3 coding DNA: TGTGCCAGCAGTTGGGGAGGGGGCTATGGCTACACCTTC.

This chain joins TRBV7-9 and TRBJ2-1, with TRBD1 as a possible D gene (5 bases). This CDR3 is built from 15 residues. The V end lost 5 bases, the J end lost 0 bases, and 11 bases lay between the germline ends. Germline V gene lookup returns CDR1 SEHNR and CDR2 FQNEAQ (reference sequence). Here the CDR3 reads CASSGAVSSYNEQFF. CDR3 in DNA: TGTGCCAGCAGCGGGGCCGTCAGCTCCTACAATGAGCAGTTCTTC.

This clone was detected a few times. This chain connects TRBV6-5 to TRBJ2-3; D not certain. The CDR3 covers 16 residues. V shed 2 bases and J shed 1 base, with 13 bases lying between them. Germline CDR1 is MNHEY and CDR2 is SVGAGI. The CDR3, as DNA: TGTGCCAGCAGTTACGATCGATTGGTACGCACAGATACGCAGTATTTT. Protein product: CASSYDRLVRTDTQYF.

The chain combines TRBV18 with TRBJ2-3; 7 bases match TRBD2. CDR1 is KGHSH, CDR2 LQKENI, per germline. J gave up 0 bases and V 3 bases, and 6 bases lay outside the gene matches. The CDR3 runs to 16 residues. The CDR3 nucleotides are TGTGCCAGCTCACCCACGGGTAGCGGGAGCACAGATACGCAGTATTTT. Translating it yields CASSPTGSGSTDTQYF.

The chain is built from TRBV15 and TRBJ1-3; no clear D gene. The CDR3 covers 15 residues. Germline V lookup: CDR1 LNHNV, CDR2 YYDKDF (reference sequence). V lost 5 bases and J 1 base, leaving 12 bases between the germline ends. The CDR3 bases are TGTGCCACCAGCCCAGCGAAGACTTCTGGAAACACCATATATTTT. It translates to CATSPAKTSGNTIYF.

The rearrangement joins TRBV27 to TRBJ2-7; D ambiguous. Germline CDR1 and CDR2: MNHEY and SMNVEV (reference sequence). The CDR3 has 14 amino acids. V lost 2 bases, J lost 2 bases, and 10 bases lay in between. CDR3 coding DNA: TGTGCCAGCAGTTTAGTAGACCAAGCCTACGAGCAGTACTTC. Translating gives CASSLVDQAYEQYF.

The sample holds a few counts of this clone. The genes are TRBV9 and TRBJ1-2; D is unclear. Trimming removed 3 bases from V and 8 bases from J, with 17 bases in between. CDR3 size: 14 residues. Per germline, CDR1 SGDLS and CDR2 YYNGEE. The CDR3 DNA is TGTGCCAGCAGCGCAGCCGGGCTCTCAACAGGCTACACCTTC. Translated, it gives CASSAAGLSTGYTF.

The V call is TRBV15, the J call TRBJ2-3; no firm D call. The CDR3 has 14 residues. V was trimmed by 1 base and J by 4 bases, leaving 9 bases between them. Germline CDR1 and CDR2: LNHNV and YYDKDF (reference sequence). CDR3 in DNA: TGTGCCACCAGCAGAGTTTCCAGCGCAGATACGCAGTATTTT. This codes for CATSRVSSADTQYF.

The CDR3 sequence is CASSYDGRGWTEAFF. In DNA, the CDR3 is TGTGCCAGCAGTTACGACGGCAGGGGCTGGACTGAAGCTTTCTTT. The chain carries TRBV6-5 and TRBJ1-1, with D tentatively TRBD1 (6 bases). Germline CDR1 MNHEY, CDR2 SVGAGI. The length of the CDR3 is 15 residues. V was cut by 2 bases and J by 5 bases, with 15 bases left in between.

This clone was seen a handful of times. One junction end does not reproduce the germline sequence, and a read error may be involved. CDR3 region: CSAERRGTEAFF. As DNA, the CDR3 is TGCAGCGCTGAAAGAAGGGGCACTGAAGCTTTCTTT. V gene TRBV29-1 combines with J gene TRBJ1-1, with D perhaps TRBD1 (5 bases). CDR1 SQVTM and CDR2 ANQGSEA come from the germline V gene. The CDR3 runs to 12 residues.

The chain uses TRBV5-6 and TRBJ2-6, with D perhaps TRBD1 (5 bases). V was shortened by 2 bases and J by 0 bases, with 6 bases between the two germline ends. This CDR3 comprises 15 residues. The V gene's germline CDR1 is SGHDT and CDR2 YYEEEE. Here the CDR3 reads CASSLDSSGANVLTF. The CDR3 DNA follows: TGTGCCAGCAGCTTAGACAGCTCTGGGGCCAACGTCCTGACTTTC. Filled out from reference TRBV5-6 and TRBJ2-6, the complete variable domain reads DAGVTQSPTHLIKTRGQQVTLRCSPKSGHDTVSWYQQALGQGPQFIFQYYEEEERQRGNFPDRFSGHQFPNYSSELNVNALLLGDSALYLCASSLDSSGANVLTFGAGSRLTVL.

The rearrangement joins TRBV30 to TRBJ2-1, with a tentative D call TRBD2 (5 bases). V was clipped by 7 bases and J by 14 bases, with 18 bases between them. CDR1 is GTSNPN, CDR2 SVGIG, per germline (reference sequence). The CDR3 is 11 residues long. The CDR3 DNA reads as TGTGCCTCAGGAGGCGGTAGGGTCGAGTTCTTC. Protein product: CASGGGRVEFF.

The chain joins TRBV7-3 to TRBJ2-7, with 9 nucleotides matching TRBD1. The CDR3 spans 15 residues. CDR1 and CDR2 (germline): SGHTA, FQGTGA. J lost 3 bases, V lost 5 bases, and 8 bases had no gene match. Here the CDR3 DNA reads TGTGCCAGCAGCCCCATGGGACAGGGAAACTACGAGCAGTACTTC. It specifies CASSPMGQGNYEQYF.

There are a few counts of this clone. The chain joins TRBV7-2 to TRBJ1-2; 8 nucleotides line up with TRBD1. The CDR3 has 14 amino acids. V dropped 4 bases and J dropped 7; count of bases not matched to a gene: 8. CDR1 is SGHTA and CDR2 is FQGNSA in the germline V gene. The CDR3 sequence: CASSSRDRIGGYTF. The CDR3 coding sequence is TGTGCCAGCAGCTCCCGGGACAGGATTGGTGGCTACACCTTC.

The J gene is TRBJ2-2, the V gene TRBV5-1; D remains unclear. CDR1 is SGHRS, CDR2 YFSETQ, per germline. V shed 0 bases and J shed 1 base, with 10 bases lying between them. The CDR3 has 16 amino acids. The CDR3 DNA is TGCGCCAGCAGCTTGGACTACTCCGAGAACACCGGGGAGCTGTTTTTT. This codes for CASSLDYSENTGELFF.

The rearrangement joins TRBV5-4 to TRBJ2-7, with 7 bases matching TRBD2. The CDR3 consists of 16 residues. J gave up 2 bases and V 0 bases, and 8 bases lay outside the gene matches. Per the germline V gene, CDR1 is SGHNT and CDR2 is YYREEE (reference sequence). The CDR3 DNA reads TGTGCCAGCAGCTTGGGGACCGGGACTACAGCCTACGAGCAGTACTTC. Amino acids: CASSLGTGTTAYEQYF.

This clone showed up just a few times. The chain joins TRBV5-4 to TRBJ1-4; 7 positions agree with TRBD1. Germline trimming cut 1 base from V and 0 bases from J; bases unmatched to any gene: 0. The CDR3 is 15 residues long. Per the germline V gene, CDR1 is SGHNT and CDR2 is YYREEE (reference sequence). This chain's CDR3 is CASSLRGPTNEKLFF. DNA for the CDR3: TGTGCCAGCAGCTTGAGGGGGCCAACTAATGAAAAACTGTTTTTT.